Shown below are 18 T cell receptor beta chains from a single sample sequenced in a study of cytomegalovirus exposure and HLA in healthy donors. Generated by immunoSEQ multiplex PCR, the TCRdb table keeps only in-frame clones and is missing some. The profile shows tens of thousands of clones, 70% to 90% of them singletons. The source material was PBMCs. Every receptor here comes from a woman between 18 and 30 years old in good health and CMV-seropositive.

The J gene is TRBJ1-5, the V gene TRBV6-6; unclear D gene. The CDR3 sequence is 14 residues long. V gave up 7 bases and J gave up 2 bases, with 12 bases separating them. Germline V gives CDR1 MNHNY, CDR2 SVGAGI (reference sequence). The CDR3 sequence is CASIPTLGNQPQHF. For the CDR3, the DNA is TGTGCCAGCATCCCAACATTGGGCAATCAGCCCCAGCATTTT.

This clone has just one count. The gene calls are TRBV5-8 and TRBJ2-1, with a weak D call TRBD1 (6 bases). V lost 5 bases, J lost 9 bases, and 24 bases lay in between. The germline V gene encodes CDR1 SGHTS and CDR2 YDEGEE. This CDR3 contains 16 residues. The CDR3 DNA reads TGTGCCAGCAGGTCTAGACAGGACACCATAAACGGTGAGCAGTTCTTC. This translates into CASRSRQDTINGEQFF.

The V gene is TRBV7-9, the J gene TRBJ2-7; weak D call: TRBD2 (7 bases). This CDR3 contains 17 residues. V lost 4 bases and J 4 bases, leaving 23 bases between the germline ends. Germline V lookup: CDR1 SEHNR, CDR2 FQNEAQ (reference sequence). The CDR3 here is CASSSILPGEGGYEQYF. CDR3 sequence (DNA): TGTGCCAGCAGCTCGATTCTTCCAGGGGAGGGGGGTTACGAGCAGTACTTC.

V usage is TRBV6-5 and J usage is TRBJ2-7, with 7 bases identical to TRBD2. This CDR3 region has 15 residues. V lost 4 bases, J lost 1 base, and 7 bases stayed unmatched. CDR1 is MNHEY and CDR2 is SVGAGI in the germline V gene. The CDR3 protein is CASSLPRGVSYEQYF. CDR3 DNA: TGTGCCAGCAGTTTGCCCCGGGGGGTATCCTACGAGCAGTACTTC.

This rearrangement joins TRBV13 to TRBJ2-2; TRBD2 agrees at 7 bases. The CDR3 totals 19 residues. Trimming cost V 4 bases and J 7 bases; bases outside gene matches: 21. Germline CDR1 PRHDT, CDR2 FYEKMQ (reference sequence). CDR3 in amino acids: CASSSKDSTSRGRVGELFF. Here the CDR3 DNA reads TGTGCCAGCAGCTCTAAAGACTCTACCTCCCGGGGGAGGGTCGGGGAGCTGTTTTTT. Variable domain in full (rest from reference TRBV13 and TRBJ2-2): AAGVIQSPRHLIKEKRETATLKCYPIPRHDTVYWYQQGPGQDPQFLISFYEKMQSDKGSIPDRFSAQQFSDYHSELNMSSLELGDSALYFCASSSKDSTSRGRVGELFFGEGSRLTVL.

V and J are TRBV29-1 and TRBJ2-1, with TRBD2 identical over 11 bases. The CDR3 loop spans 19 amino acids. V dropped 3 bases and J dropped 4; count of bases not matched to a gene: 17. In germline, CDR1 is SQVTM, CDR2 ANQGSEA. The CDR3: CSVDGTSGTRAARYNEQFF. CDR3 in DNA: TGCAGCGTTGATGGGACTAGCGGTACTAGAGCGGCAAGATACAATGAGCAGTTCTTC.

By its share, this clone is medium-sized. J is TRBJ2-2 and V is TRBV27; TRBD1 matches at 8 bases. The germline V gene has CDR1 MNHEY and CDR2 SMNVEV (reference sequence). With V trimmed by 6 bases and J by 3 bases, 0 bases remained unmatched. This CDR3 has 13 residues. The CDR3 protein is CASRTGDTGELFF. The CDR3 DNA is TGTGCCAGCAGGACAGGGGACACCGGGGAGCTGTTTTTT.

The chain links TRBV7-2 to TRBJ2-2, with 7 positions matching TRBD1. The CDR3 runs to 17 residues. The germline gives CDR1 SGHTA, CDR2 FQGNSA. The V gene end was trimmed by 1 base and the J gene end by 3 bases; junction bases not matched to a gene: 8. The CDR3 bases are TGTGCCAGCAGCTTAGATCCGACAGGGCAAGACACCGGGGAGCTGTTTTTT. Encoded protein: CASSLDPTGQDTGELFF.

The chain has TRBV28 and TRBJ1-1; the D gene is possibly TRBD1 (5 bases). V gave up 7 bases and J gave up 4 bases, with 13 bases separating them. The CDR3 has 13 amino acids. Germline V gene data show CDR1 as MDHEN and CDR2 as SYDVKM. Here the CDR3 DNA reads TGTGCCAGCACCTTCCAGGGAGGCACTGAAGCTTTCTTT. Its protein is CASTFQGGTEAFF.

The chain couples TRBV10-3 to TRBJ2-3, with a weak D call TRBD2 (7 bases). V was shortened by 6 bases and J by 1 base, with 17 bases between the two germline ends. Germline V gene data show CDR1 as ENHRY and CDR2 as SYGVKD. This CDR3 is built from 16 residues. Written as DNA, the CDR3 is TGTGCCATCAGCGACATGGGGGGGGGCCGCACAGATACGCAGTATTTT. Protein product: CAISDMGGGRTDTQYF.

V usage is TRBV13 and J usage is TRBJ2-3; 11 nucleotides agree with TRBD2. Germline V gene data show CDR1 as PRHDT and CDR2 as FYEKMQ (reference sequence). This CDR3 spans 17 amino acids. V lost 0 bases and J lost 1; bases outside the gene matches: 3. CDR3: CASSLGLAGVGTDTQYF. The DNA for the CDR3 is TGTGCCAGCAGCTTAGGACTAGCGGGAGTGGGCACAGATACGCAGTATTTT.

The CDR3 region has the DNA TGTGCCAGCAGCCAAGGACAGGGAAACACCGGGGAGCTGTTTTTT. It yields the protein CASSQGQGNTGELFF. The chain recombines TRBV11-3 with TRBJ2-2; 8 nucleotides align to TRBD1. The CDR3 contains 15 residues. Germline trimming cut 5 bases from V and 2 bases from J; bases unmatched to any gene: 4. In germline, CDR1 is SGHNT, CDR2 YENEEA.

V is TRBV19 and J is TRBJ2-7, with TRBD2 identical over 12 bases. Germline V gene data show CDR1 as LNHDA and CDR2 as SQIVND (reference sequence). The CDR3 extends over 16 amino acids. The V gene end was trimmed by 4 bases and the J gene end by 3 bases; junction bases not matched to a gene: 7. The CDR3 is CASSTITSGGNYEQYF. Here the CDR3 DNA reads TGTGCCAGTAGTACGATAACTAGCGGGGGGAACTACGAGCAGTACTTC.

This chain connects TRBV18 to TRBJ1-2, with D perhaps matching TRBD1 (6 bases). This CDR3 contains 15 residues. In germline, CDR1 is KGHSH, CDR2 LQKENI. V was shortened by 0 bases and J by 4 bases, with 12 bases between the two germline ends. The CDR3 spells CASSPPEIQGYGYTF. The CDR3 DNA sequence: TGTGCCAGCTCACCACCCGAAATACAGGGCTATGGCTACACCTTC.

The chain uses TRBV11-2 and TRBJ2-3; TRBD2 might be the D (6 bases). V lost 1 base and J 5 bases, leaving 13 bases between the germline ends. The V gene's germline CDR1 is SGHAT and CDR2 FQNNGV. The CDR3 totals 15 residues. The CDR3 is CASSLAGTGGDTQYF. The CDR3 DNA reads TGTGCCAGCAGCTTAGCGGGCACCGGGGGAGATACGCAGTATTTT.

CDR3 DNA: TGTGCCAGCAGCCAAACCGGGACTAGCGGGGAGACCCAGTACTTC. It codes for CASSQTGTSGETQYF. This sequence joins TRBV4-2 and TRBJ2-5, with 12 bases identical to TRBD2. The CDR3 covers 15 residues. Losses at the gene ends were 2 bases for V and 5 bases for J; bases not matched to a gene: 3. Per germline, CDR1 LGHNA and CDR2 YNFKEQ.

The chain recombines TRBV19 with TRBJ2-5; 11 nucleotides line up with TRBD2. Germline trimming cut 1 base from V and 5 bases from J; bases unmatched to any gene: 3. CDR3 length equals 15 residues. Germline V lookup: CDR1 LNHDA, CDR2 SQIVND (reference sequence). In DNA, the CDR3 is TGTGCCAGTAGTATAGCTAGCGGGGGGCGGGAGACCCAGTACTTC. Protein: CASSIASGGRETQYF. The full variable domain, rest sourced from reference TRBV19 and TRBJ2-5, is DGGITQSPKYLFRKEGQNVTLSCEQNLNHDAMYWYRQDPGQGLRLIYYSQIVNDFQKGDIAEGYSVSREKKESFPLTVTSAQKNPTAFYLCASSIASGGRETQYFGPGTRLLVL.

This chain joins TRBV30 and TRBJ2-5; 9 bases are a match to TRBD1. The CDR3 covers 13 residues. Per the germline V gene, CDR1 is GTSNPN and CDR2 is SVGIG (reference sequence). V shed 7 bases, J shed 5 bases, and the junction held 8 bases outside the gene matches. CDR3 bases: TGTGCCTTGAACAGGGGGCTGGGGGAGACCCAGTACTTC. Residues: CALNRGLGETQYF.